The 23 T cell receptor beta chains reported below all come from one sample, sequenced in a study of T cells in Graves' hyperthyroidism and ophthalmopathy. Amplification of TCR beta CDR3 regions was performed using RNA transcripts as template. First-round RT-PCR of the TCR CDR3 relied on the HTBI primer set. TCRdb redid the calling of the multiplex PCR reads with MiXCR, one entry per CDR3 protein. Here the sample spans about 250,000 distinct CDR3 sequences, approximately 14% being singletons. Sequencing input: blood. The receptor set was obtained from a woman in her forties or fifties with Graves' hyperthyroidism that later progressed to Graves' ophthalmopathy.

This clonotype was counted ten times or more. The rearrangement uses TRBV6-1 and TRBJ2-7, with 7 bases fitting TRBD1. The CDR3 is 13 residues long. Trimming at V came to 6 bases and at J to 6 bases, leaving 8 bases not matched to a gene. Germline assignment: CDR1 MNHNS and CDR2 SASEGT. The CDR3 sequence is CASRDGTAGEQYF. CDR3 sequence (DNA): TGTGCCAGCAGAGACGGGACAGCTGGCGAGCAGTACTTC.

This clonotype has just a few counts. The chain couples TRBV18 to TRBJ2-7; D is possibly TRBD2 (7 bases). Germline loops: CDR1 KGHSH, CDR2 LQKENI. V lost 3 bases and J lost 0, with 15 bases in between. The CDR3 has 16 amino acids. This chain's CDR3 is CASSPQGGGSSYEQYF. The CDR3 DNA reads TGTGCCAGCTCACCCCAGGGAGGGGGGAGCTCCTACGAGCAGTACTTC.

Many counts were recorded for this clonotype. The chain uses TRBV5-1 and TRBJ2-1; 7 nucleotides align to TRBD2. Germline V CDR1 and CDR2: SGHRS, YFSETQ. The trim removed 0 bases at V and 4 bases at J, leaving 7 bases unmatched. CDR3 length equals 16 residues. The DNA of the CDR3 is TGCGCCAGCAGCTTGGGGCGGGAGTTGTGGTACAATGAGCAGTTCTTC. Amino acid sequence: CASSLGRELWYNEQFF.

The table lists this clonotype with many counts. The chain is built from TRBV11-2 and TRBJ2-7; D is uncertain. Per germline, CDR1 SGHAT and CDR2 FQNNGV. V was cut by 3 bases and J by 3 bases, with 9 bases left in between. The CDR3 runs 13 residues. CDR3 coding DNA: TGTGCCAGCAGCTTCCCGGGTAGCTACGAGCAGTACTTC. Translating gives CASSFPGSYEQYF.

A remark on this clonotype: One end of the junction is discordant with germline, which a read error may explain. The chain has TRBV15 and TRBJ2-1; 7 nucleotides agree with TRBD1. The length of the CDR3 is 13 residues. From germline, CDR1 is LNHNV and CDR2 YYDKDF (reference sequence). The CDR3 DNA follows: TGTGCCACCTGCAGAGACAGGGCAAATGAGCAGTTCTTC. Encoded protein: CATCRDRANEQFF.

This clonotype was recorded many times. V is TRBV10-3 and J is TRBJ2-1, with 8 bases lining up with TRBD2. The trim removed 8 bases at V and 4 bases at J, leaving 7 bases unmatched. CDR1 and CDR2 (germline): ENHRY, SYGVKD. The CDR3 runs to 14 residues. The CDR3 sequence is CAIGGGGGYNEQFF. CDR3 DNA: TGTGCCATCGGGGGTGGCGGGGGGTACAATGAGCAGTTCTTC.

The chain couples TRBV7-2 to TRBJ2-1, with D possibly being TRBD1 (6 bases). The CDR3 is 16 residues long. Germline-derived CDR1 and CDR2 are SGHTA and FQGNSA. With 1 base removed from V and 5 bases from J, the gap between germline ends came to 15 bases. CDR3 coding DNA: TGTGCCAGCAGCTTAGACCGGTCCAGGGGACACAATGAGCAGTTCTTC. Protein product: CASSLDRSRGHNEQFF.

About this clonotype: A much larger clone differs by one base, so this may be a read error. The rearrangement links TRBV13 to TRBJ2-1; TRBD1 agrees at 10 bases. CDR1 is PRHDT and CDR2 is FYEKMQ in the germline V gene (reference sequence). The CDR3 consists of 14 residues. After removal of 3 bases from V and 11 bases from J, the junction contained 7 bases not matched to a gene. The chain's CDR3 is CASSFDRGRNKQFF. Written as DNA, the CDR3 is TGTGCCAGCAGCTTCGACAGGGGGCGAAATAAGCAGTTCTTC.

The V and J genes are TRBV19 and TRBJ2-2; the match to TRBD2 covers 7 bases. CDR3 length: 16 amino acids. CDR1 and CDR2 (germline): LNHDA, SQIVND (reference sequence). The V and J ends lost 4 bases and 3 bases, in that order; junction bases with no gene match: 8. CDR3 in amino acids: CASSRPGAGYTGELFF. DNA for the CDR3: TGTGCCAGTAGTAGACCCGGAGCGGGGTACACCGGGGAGCTGTTTTTT.

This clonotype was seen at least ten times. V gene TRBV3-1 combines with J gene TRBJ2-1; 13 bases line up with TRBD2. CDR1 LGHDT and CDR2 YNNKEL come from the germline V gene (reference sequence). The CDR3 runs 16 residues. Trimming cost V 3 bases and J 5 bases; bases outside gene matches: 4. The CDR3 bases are TGTGCCAGCAGCCAGCTACTAGCGGGAGGGAACAATGAGCAGTTCTTC. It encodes CASSQLLAGGNNEQFF.

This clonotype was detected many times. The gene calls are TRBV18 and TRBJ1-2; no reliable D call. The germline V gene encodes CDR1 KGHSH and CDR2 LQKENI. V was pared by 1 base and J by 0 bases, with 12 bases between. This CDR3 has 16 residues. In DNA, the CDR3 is TGTGCCAGCTCACCACTCGGACGGCAAACTAACTATGGCTACACCTTC. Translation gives CASSPLGRQTNYGYTF.

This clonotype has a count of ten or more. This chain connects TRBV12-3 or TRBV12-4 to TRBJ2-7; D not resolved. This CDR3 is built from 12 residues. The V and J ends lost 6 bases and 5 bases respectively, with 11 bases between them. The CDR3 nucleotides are TGTGCCAGCAGCCCGGTTTGGCACGAGCAGTACTTC. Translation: CASSPVWHEQYF.

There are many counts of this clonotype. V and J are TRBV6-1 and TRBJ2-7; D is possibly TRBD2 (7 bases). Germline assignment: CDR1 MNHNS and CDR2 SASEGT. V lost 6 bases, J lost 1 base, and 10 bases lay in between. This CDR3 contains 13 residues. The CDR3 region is CASREGGSYEQYF. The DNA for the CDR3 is TGTGCCAGCAGGGAGGGGGGGTCCTACGAGCAGTACTTC.

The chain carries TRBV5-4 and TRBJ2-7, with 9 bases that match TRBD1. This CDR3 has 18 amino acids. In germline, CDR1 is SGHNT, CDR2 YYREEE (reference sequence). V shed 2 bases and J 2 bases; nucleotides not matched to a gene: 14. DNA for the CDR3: TGTGCCAGCAGCTTAGCCCACCAACAGGGGGCACGACCCTACGAGCAGTACTTC. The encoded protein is CASSLAHQQGARPYEQYF.

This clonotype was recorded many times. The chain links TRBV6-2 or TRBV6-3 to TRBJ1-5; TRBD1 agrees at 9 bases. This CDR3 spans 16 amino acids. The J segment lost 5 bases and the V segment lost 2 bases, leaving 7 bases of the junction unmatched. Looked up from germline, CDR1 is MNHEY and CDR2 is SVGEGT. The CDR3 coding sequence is TGTGCCAGCAGTTACAAGGGACAGGGTTTTTATCAGCCCCAGCATTTT. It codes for CASSYKGQGFYQPQHF.

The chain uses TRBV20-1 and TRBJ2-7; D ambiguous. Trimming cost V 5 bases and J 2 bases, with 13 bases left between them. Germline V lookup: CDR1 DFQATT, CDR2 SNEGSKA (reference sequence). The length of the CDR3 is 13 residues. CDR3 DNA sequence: TGCAGTGCTCCAAGCTGGCTAACCTACGAGCAGTACTTC. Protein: CSAPSWLTYEQYF.

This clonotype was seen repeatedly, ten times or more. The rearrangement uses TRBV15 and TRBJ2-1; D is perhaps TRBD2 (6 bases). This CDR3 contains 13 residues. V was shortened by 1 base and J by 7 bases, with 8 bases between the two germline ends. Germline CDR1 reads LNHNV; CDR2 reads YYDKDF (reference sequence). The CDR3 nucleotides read TGTGCCACCAGCAGAGCTCGGGGGAATGAGCAGTTCTTC. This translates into CATSRARGNEQFF.

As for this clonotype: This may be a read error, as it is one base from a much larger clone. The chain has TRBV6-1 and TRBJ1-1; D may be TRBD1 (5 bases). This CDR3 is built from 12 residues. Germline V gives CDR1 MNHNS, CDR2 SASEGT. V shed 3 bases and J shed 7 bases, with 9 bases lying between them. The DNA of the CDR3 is TGTGCCAGCAGTGAGTCCGGGGGTGAAGCTTTCTTT. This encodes CASSESGGEAFF.

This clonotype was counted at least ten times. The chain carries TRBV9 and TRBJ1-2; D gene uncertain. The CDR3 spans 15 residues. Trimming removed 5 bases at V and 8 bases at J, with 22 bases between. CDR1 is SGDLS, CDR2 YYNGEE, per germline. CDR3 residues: CASSLPGDIPGGYTF. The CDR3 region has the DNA TGTGCCAGCAGTTTACCGGGCGACATCCCGGGGGGCTACACCTTC. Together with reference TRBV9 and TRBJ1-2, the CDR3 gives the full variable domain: DSGVTQTPKHLITATGQRVTLRCSPRSGDLSVYWYQQSLDQGLQFLIQYYNGEERAKGNILERFSAQQFPDLHSELNLSSLELGDSALYFCASSLPGDIPGGYTFGSGTRLTVV.

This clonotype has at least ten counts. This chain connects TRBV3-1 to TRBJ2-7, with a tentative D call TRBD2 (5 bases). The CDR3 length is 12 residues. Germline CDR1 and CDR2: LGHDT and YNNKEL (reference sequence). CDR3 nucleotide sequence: TGTGCTGCGGGTGCGATCTCCTACGAGCAGTACTTC. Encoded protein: CAAGAISYEQYF.

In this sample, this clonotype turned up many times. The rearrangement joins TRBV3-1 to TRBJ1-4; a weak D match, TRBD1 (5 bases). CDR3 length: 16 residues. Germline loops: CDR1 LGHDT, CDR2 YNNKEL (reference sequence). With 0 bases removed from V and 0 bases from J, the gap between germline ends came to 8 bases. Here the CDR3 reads CASSQDLGATNEKLFF. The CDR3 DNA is TGTGCCAGCAGCCAAGACCTGGGGGCAACTAATGAAAAACTGTTTTTT.

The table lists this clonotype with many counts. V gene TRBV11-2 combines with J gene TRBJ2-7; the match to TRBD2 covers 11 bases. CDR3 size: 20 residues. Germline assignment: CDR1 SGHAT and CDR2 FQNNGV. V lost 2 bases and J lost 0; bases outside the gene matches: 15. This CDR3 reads CASSLSPPVAGGASSYEQYF. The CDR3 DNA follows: TGTGCCAGCAGCTTAAGCCCTCCGGTAGCGGGAGGGGCAAGCTCCTACGAGCAGTACTTC.

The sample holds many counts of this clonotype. The CDR3 nucleotides are TGTGCCTCCACGACAGGGGACTCTGGGGCCAACGTCCTGACTTTC. The encoded protein is CASTTGDSGANVLTF. The V and J genes are TRBV19 and TRBJ2-6; 8 nucleotides match TRBD1. Trimming removed 11 bases from V and 0 bases from J; junction bases left unmatched: 6. Germline CDR1 reads LNHDA; CDR2 reads SQIVND (reference sequence). CDR3 length: 15 amino acids.